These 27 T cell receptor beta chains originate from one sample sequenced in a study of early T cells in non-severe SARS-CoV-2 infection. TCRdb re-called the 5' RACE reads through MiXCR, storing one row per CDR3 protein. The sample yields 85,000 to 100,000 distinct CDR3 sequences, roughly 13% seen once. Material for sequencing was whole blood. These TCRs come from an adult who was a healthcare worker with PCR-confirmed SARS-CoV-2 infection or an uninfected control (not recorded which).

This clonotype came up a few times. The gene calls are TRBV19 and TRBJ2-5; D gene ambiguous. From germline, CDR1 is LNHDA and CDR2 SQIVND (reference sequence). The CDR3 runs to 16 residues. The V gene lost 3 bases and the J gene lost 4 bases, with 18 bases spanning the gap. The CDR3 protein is CASSMRWAKSPETQYF. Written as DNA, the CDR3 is TGTGCCAGTAGTATGAGGTGGGCCAAATCTCCAGAGACCCAGTACTTC.

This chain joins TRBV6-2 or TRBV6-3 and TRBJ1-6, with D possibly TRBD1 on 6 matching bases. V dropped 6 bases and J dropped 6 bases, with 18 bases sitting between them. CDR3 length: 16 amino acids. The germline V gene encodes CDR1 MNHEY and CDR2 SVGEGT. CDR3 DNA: TGTGCCAGCAGCCCGGACAGCCCGGTGCTTAATTCACCCCTCCACTTT. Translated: CASSPDSPVLNSPLHF.

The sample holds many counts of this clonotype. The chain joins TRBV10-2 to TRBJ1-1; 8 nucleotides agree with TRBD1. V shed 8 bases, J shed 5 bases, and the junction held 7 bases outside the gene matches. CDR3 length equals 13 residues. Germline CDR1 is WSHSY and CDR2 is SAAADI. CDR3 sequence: CASVGQGLTEAFF. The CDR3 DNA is TGCGCCAGCGTCGGACAGGGTTTAACTGAAGCTTTCTTT.

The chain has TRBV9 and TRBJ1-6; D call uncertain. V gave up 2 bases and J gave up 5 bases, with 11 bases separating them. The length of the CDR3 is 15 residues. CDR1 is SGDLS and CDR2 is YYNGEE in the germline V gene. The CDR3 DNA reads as TGTGCCAGCAGCGTTGTGGGCAGCAATAATTCACCCCTCCACTTT. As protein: CASSVVGSNNSPLHF.

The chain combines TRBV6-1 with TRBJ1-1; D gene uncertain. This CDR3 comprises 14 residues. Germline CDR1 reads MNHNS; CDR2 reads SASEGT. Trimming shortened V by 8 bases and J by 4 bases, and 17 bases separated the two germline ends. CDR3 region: CASSELPSSTEAFF. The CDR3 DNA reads TGTGCCAGCTCGGAGCTACCATCGTCCACTGAAGCTTTCTTT.

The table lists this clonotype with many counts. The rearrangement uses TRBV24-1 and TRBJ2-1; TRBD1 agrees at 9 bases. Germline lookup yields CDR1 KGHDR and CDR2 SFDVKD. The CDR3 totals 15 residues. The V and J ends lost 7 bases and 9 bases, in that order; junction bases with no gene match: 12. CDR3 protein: CATSGQGIVDGEQFF. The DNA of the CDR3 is TGTGCCACCAGCGGACAGGGGATCGTCGACGGTGAGCAGTTCTTC.

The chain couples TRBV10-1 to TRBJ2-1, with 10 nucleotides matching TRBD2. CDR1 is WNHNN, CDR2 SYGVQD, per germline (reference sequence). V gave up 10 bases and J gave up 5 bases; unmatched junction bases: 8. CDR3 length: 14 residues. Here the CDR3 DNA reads TGCGCCACCGGGAGCGGGGGGGTCAACAATGAGCAGTTCTTC. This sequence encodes CATGSGGVNNEQFF.

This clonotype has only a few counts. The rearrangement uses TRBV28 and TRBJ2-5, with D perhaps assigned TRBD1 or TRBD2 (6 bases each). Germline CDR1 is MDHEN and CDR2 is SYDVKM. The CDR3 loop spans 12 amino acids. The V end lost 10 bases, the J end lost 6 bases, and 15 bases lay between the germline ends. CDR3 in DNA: TGTGCCATCGAGGGGGGATCAAAGACCCAGTACTTC. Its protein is CAIEGGSKTQYF.

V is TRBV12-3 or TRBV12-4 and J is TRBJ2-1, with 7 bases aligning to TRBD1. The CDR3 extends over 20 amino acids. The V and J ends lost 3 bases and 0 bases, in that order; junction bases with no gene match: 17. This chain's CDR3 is CASSFPQTGNLPSSYNEQFF. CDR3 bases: TGTGCCAGCAGTTTCCCCCAGACAGGGAATTTACCAAGCTCCTACAATGAGCAGTTCTTC.

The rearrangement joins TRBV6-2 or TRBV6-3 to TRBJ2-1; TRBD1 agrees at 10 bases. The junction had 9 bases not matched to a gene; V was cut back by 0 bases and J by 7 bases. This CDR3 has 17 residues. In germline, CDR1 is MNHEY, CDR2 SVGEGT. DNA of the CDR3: TGTGCCAGCAGTTACTCGATGGTCAGACAGGGGGCAAATGAGCAGTTCTTC. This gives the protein CASSYSMVRQGANEQFF.

The CDR3 nucleotides read TGTGCCAGCAGCTTAGAGGTCTTTGCAGGGACCTACGAGCAGTACTTC. Its protein is CASSLEVFAGTYEQYF. The rearrangement links TRBV7-8 to TRBJ2-7, with a weak D call TRBD1 (5 bases). This CDR3 region has 16 residues. Germline CDR1 reads SGHVS; CDR2 reads FQNEAQ. V lost 1 base to trimming and J lost 2 bases, with 15 bases between them.

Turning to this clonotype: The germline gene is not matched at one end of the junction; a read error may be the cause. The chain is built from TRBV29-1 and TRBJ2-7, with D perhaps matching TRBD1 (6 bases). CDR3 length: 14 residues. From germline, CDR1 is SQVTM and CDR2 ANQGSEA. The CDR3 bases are TGCAGCGTTGAAGCAGGGGACCCCTCCTACGAGCGGTACTTC. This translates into CSVEAGDPSYERYF.

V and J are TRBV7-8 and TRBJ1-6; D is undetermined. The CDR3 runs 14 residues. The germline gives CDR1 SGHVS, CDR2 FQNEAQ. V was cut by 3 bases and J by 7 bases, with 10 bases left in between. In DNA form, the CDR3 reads TGTGCCAGCAGCTTCACGTCCGGGAATTCACCCCTCCACTTT. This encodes CASSFTSGNSPLHF.

Written as DNA, the CDR3 is TGCAGTGCCGGGGACAGATCCTCCTACGAGCAGTACTTC. This sequence encodes CSAGDRSSYEQYF. The genes are TRBV20-1 and TRBJ2-7; 7 bases fit TRBD1. Germline values: CDR1 DFQATT, CDR2 SNEGSKA (reference sequence). V shed 6 bases and J 0 bases; nucleotides not matched to a gene: 5. CDR3 length: 13 residues.

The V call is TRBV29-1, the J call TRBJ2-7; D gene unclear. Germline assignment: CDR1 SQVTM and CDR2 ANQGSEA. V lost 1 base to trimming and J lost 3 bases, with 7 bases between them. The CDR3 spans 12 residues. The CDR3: CSVEGKHYEQYF. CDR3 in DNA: TGCAGCGTTGAAGGAAAGCACTACGAGCAGTACTTC.

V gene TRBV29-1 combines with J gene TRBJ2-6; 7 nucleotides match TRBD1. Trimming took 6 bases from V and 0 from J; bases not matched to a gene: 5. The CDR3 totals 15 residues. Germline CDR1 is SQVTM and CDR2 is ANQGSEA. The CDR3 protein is CSVRGGRSGANVLTF. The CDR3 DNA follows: TGCAGCGTGAGAGGGGGCCGCTCTGGGGCCAACGTCCTGACTTTC.

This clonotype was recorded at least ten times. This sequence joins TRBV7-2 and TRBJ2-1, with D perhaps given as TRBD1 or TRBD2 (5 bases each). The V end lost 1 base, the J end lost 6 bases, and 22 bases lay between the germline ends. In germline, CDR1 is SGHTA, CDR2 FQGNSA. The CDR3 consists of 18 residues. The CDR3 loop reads CASSLVGDRLLVPNEQFF. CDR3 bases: TGTGCCAGCAGCTTAGTAGGGGACCGCCTTCTAGTACCCAATGAGCAGTTCTTC.

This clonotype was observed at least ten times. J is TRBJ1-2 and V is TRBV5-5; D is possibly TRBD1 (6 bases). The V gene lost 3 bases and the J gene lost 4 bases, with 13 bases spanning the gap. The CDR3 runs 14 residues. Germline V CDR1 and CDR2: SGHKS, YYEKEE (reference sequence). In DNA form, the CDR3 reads TGTGCCAGCAGCTACGGGGGGCAGGCCTATGGCTACACCTTC. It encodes CASSYGGQAYGYTF.

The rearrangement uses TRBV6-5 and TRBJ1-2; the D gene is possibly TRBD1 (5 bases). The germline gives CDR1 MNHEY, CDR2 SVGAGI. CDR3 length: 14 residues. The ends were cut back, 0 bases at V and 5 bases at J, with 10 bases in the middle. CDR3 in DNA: TGTGCCAGCAGTTACTCGAATAGGGGTTATGGCTACACCTTC. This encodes CASSYSNRGYGYTF.

The CDR3 coding sequence is TGTGCCAGCCGTGGACTAGCGGGGCGGAATGAGCAGTTCTTC. Protein product: CASRGLAGRNEQFF. The chain recombines TRBV27 with TRBJ2-1; 12 positions agree with TRBD2. CDR1 is MNHEY and CDR2 is SMNVEV in the germline V gene (reference sequence). Unmatched junction bases numbered 6, after V lost 8 bases and J lost 7 bases. CDR3 size: 14 residues.

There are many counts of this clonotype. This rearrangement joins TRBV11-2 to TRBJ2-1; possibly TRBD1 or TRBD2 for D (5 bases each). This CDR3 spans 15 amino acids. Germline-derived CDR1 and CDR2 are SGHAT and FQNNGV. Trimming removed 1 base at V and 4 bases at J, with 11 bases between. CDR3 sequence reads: CASSLVRDQYNEQFF. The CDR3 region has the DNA TGTGCCAGCAGCTTAGTCAGGGACCAGTACAATGAGCAGTTCTTC.

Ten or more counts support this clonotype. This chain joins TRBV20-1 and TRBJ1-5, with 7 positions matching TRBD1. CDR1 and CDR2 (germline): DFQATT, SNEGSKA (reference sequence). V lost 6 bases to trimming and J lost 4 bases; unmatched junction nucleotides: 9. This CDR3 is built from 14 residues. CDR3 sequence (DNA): TGCAGTGCCAACCCCGGACAGGTAAATCAGCCCCAGCATTTT. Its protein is CSANPGQVNQPQHF.

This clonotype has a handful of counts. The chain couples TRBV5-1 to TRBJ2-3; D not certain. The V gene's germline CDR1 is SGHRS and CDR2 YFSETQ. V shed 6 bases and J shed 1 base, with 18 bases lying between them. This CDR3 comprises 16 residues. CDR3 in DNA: TGCGCCAGCAAGGGTCGCTACTCGATCGGCACAGATACGCAGTATTTT. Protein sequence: CASKGRYSIGTDTQYF.

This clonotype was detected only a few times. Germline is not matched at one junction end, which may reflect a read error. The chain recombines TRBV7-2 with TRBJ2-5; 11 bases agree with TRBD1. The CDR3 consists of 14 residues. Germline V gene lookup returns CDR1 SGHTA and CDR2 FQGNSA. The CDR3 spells CASSRDRGEETQYF. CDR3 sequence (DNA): TGCGCCAGCAGCAGGGACAGGGGGGAAGAGACCCAGTACTTC.

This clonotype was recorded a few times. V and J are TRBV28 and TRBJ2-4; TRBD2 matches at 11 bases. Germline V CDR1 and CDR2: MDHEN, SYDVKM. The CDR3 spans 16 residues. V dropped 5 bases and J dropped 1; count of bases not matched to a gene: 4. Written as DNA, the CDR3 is TGTGCCAGCAGTCCCCTAGCGGGGGGCGCCAAAAACATTCAGTACTTC. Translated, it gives CASSPLAGGAKNIQYF. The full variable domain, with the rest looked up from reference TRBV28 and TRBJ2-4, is DVKVTQSSRYLVKRTGEKVFLECVQDMDHENMFWYRQDPGLGLRLIYFSYDVKMKEKGDIPEGYSVSREKKERFSLILESASTNQTSMYLCASSPLAGGAKNIQYFGAGTRLSVL.

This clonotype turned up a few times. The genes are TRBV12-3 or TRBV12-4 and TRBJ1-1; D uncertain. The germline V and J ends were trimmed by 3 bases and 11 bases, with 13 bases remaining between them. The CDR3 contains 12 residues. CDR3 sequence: CASSFGSPAAFF. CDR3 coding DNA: TGTGCCAGCAGTTTCGGGTCCCCGGCGGCTTTCTTT.

CDR3 sequence reads: CASSQVRGWYEQYF. The CDR3 region has the DNA TGCGCCAGCAGCCAAGTCCGGGGGTGGTACGAGCAGTACTTC. The genes are TRBV4-1 and TRBJ2-7; the D gene is possibly TRBD2 (6 bases). The CDR3 sequence is 14 residues long. Deletions cut 1 base from V and 4 bases from J, with 11 bases between. Germline values: CDR1 MGHRA, CDR2 YSYEKL.